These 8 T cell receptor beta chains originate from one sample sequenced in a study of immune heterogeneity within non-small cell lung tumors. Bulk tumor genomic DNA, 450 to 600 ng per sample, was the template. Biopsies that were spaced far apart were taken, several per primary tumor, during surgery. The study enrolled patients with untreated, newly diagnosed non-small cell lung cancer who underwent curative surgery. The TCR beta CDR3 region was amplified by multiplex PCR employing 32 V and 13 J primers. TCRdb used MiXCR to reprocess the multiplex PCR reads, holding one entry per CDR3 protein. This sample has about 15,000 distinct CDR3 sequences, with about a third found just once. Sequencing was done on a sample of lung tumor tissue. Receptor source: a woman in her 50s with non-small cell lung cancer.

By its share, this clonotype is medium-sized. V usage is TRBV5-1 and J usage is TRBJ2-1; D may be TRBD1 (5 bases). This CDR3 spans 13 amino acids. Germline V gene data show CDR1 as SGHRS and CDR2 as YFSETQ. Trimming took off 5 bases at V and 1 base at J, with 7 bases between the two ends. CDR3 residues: CASRGESYNEQFF. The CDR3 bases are TGCGCCAGCAGAGGGGAATCCTACAATGAGCAGTTCTTC.

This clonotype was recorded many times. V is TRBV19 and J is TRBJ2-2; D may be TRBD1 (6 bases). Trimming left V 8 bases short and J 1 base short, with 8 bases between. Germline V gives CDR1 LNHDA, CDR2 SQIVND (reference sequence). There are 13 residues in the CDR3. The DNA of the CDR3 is TGTGCCAGTCCGGACAGGAACACCGGGGAGCTGTTTTTT. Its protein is CASPDRNTGELFF. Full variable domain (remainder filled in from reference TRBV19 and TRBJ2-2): DGGITQSPKYLFRKEGQNVTLSCEQNLNHDAMYWYRQDPGQGLRLIYYSQIVNDFQKGDIAEGYSVSREKKESFPLTVTSAQKNPTAFYLCASPDRNTGELFFGEGSRLTVL.

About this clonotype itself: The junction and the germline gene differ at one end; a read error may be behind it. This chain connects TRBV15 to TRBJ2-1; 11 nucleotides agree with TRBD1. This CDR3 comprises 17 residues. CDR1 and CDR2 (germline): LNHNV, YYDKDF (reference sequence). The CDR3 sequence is CAISRGQGAVSYNEQFF. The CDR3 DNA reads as TGTGCCATCAGCAGAGGACAGGGGGCGGTCTCCTACAATGAGCAGTTCTTC.

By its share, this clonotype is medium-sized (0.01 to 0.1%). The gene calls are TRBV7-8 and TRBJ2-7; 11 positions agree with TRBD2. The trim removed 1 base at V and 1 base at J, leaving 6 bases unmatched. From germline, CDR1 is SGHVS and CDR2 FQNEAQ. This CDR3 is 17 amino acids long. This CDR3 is CASSLDQLAGASYEQYF. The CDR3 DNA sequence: TGTGCCAGCAGCTTAGATCAACTAGCGGGAGCGTCCTACGAGCAGTACTTC.

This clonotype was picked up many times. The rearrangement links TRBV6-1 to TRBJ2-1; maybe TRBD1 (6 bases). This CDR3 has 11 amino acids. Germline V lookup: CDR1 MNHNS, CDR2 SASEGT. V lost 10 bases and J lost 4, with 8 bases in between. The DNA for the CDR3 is TGTGCCACCGGACAGTACAATGAGCAGTTCTTC. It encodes CATGQYNEQFF.

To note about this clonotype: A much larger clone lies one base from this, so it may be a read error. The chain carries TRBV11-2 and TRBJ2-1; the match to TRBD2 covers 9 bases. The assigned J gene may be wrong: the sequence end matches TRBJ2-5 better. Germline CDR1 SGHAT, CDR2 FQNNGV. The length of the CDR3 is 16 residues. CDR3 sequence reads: CASNPGSSGAQETQYF. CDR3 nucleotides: TGTGCCAGCAACCCAGGCTCTAGCGGGGCCCAAGAGACCCAGTACTTC.

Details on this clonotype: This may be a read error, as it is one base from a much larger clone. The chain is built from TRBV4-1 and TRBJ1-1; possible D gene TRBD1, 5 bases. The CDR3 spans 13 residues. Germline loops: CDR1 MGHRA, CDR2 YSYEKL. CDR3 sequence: CASGQVGGTEAFF. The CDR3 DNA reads TGCGCCAGCGGCCAAGTTGGGGGTACTGAAGCTTTCTTT.

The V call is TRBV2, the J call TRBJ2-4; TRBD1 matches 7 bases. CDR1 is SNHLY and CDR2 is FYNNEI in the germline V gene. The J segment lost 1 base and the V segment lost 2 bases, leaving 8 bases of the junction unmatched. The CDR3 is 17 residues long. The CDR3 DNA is TGTGCCAGCAGTGAACGGACAGGCAAGTGGGCCAAAAACATTCAGTACTTC. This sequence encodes CASSERTGKWAKNIQYF. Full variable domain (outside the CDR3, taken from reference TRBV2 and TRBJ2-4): EPEVTQTPSHQVTQMGQEVILRCVPISNHLYFYWYRQILGQKVEFLVSFYNNEISEKSEIFDDQFSVERPDGSNFTLKIRSTKLEDSAMYFCASSERTGKWAKNIQYFGAGTRLSVL.